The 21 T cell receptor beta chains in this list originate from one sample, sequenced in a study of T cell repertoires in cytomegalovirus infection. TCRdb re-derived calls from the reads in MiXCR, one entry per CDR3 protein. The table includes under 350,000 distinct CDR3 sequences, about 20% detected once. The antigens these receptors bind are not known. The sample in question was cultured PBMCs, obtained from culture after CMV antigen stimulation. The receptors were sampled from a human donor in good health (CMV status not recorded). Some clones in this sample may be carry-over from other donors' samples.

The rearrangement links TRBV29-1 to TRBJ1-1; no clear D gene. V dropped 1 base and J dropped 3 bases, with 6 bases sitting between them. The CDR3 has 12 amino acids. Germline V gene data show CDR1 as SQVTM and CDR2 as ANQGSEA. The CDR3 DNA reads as TGCAGCGTTGAAGGATTATACACTGAAGCTTTCTTT. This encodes CSVEGLYTEAFF. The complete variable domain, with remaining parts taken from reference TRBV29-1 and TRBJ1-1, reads SAVISQKPSRDICQRGTSLTIQCQVDSQVTMMFWYRQQPGQSLTLIATANQGSEATYESGFVIDKFPISRPNLTFSTLTVSNMSPEDSSIYLCSVEGLYTEAFFGQGTRLTVV.

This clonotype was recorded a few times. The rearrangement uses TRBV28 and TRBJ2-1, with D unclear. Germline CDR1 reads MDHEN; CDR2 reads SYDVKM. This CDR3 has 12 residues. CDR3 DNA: TGTGCAAGTGGTTTCGGAGACAATGAGCAGTTCTTC. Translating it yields CASGFGDNEQFF.

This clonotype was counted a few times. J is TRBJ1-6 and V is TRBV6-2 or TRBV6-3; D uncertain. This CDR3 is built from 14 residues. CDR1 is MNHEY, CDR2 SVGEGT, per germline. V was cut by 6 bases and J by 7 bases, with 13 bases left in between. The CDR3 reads CASRSATTNSPLHF. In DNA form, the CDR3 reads TGTGCCAGCAGGAGTGCGACAACAAATTCACCCCTCCACTTT.

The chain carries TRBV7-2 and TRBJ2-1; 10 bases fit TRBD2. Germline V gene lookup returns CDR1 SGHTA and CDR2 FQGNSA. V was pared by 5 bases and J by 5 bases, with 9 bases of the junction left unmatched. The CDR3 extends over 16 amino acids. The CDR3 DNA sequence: TGTGCCAGCAGCCGGGCTAGCGGGAGAAATGACAATGAGCAGTTCTTC. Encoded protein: CASSRASGRNDNEQFF.

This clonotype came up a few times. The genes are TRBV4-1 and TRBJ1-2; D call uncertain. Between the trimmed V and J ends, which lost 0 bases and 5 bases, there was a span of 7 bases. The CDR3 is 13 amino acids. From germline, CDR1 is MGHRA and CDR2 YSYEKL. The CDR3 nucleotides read TGCGCCAGCAGCCAAGATCCCCAGTATGGCTACACCTTC. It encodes CASSQDPQYGYTF.

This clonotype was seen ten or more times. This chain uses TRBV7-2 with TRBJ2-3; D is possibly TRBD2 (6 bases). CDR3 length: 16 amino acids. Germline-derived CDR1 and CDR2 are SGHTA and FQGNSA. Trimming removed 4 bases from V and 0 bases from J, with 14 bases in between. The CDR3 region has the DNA TGTGCCAGCAGCTATGATAGCGGAGTTAGCACAGATACGCAGTATTTT. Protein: CASSYDSGVSTDTQYF.

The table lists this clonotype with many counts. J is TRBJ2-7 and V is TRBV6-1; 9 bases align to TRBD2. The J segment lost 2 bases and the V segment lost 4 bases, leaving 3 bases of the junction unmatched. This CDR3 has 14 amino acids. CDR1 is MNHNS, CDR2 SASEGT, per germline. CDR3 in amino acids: CASSVGGRAYEQYF. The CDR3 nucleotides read TGTGCCAGCAGTGTCGGCGGGAGGGCCTACGAGCAGTACTTC.

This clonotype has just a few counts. The CDR3 protein is CASSSGTGDTGELFF. Here the CDR3 DNA reads TGTGCCAGCAGCTCCGGGACAGGGGACACCGGGGAGCTGTTTTTT. The chain has TRBV7-8 and TRBJ2-2; 10 bases match TRBD1. Unmatched junction bases numbered 2, after V lost 4 bases and J lost 3 bases. Germline CDR1 SGHVS, CDR2 FQNEAQ. The length of the CDR3 is 15 residues.

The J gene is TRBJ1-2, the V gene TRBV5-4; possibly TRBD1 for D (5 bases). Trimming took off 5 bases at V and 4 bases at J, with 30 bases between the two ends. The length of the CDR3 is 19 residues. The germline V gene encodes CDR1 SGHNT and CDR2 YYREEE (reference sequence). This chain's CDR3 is CASRLLGAKALRAIYGYTF. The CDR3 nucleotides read TGTGCCAGCAGGTTGTTAGGGGCAAAAGCCCTTCGGGCTATCTATGGCTACACCTTC.

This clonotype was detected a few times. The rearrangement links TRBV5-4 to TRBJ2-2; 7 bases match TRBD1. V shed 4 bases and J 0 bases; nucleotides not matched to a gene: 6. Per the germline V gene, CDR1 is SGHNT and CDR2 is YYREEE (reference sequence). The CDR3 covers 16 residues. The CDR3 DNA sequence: TGTGCCAGCAGCCCGGACAGGCGGGCGAACACCGGGGAGCTGTTTTTT. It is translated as CASSPDRRANTGELFF.

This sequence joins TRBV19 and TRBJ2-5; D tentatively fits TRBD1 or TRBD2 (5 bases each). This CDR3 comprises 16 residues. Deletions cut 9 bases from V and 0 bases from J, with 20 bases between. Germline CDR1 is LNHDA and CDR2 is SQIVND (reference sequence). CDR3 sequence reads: CASSRSLKGHQETQYF. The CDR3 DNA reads TGTGCCAGCTCCCGTAGCTTGAAGGGACACCAAGAGACCCAGTACTTC.

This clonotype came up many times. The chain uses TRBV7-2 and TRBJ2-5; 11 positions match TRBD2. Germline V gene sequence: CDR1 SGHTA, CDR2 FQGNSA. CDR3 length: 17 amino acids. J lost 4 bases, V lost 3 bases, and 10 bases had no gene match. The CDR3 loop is CASSFTGRLAGRETQYF. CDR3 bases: TGTGCCAGCAGCTTTACTGGGCGACTAGCGGGAAGAGAGACCCAGTACTTC. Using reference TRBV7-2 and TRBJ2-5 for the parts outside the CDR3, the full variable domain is GAGVSQSPSNKVTEKGKDVELRCDPISGHTALYWYRQSLGQGLEFLIYFQGNSAPDKSGLPSDRFSAERTGGSVSTLTIQRTQQEDSAVYLCASSFTGRLAGRETQYFGPGTRLLVL.

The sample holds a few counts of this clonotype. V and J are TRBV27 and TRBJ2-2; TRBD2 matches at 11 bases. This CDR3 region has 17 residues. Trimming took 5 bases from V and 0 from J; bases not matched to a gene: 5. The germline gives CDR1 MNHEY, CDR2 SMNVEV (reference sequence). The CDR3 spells CASSPRLAGTNTGELFF. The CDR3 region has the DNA TGTGCCAGCAGTCCAAGACTAGCGGGGACGAACACCGGGGAGCTGTTTTTT.

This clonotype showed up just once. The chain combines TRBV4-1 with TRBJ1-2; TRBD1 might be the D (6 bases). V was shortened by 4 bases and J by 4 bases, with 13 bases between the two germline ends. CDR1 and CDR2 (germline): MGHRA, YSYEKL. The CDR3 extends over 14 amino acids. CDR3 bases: TGCGCCAGCAGCCTATCGACAGGCGTCTATGGCTACACCTTC. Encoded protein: CASSLSTGVYGYTF.

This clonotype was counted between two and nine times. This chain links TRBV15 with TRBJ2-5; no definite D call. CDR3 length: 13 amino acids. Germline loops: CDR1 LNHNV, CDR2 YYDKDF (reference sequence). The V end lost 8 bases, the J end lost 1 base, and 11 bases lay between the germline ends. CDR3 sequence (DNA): TGTGCCACCGCGCAGGTTATCCAAGAGACCCAGTACTTC. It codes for CATAQVIQETQYF.

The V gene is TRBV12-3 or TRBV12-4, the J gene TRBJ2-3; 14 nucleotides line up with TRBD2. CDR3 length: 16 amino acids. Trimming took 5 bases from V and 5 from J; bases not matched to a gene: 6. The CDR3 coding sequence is TGTGCCAGCAGTCGGGGACTAGCGGGAGAGGGAGATACGCAGTATTTT. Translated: CASSRGLAGEGDTQYF.

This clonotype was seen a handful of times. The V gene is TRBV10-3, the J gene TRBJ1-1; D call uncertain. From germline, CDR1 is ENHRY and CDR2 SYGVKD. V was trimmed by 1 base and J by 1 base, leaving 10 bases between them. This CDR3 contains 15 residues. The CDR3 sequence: CAISEYGTENTEAFF. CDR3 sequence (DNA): TGTGCCATCAGTGAGTACGGAACAGAGAACACTGAAGCTTTCTTT.

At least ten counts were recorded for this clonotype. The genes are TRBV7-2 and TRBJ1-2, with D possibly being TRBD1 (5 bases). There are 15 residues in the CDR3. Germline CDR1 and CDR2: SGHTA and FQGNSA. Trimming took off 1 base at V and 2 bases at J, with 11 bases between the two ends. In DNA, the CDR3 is TGTGCCAGCAGCTTAGAGGGACTTCGGAACTATGGCTACACCTTC. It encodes CASSLEGLRNYGYTF.

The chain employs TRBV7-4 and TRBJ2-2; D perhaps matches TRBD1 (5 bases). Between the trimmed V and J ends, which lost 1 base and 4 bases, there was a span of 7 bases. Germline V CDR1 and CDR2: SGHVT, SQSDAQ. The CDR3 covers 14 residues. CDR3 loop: CASSLGQSTGELFF. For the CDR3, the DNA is TGTGCCAGCAGCTTAGGACAGAGCACCGGGGAGCTGTTTTTT.

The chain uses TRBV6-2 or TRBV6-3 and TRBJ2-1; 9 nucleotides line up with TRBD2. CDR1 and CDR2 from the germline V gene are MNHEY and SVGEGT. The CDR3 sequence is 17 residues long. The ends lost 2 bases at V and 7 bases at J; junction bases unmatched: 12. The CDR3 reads CASSYNWLAGRRNEQFF. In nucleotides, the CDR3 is TGTGCCAGCAGTTACAATTGGCTAGCGGGAAGAAGGAATGAGCAGTTCTTC.

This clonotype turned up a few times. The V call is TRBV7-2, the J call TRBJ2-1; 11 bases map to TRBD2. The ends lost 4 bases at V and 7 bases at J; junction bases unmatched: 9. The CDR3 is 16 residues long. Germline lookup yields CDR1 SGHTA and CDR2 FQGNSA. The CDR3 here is CASSSIAGGSLNEQFF. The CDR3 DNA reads TGTGCCAGCAGCTCCATAGCGGGAGGGTCGTTAAATGAGCAGTTCTTC.